The clone carrying this T cell receptor beta chain was observed a few times. The V and J ends lost 1 base and 8 bases respectively, with 7 bases between them. This CDR3 comprises 12 residues. The germline CDR1 and CDR2 sequences are SGHDT and YYEEEE. The data belong to a study of shared T cell receptors in the human thymus. Assay: immunoSEQ multiplex PCR; the TCRdb copy retains only in-frame clones and omits some. Among 600,000 to 900,000 clones, 80% to 90% were seen once, and the ten largest hold under 0.012%. These records were also assigned to another study, of human thymus T cells. That study reports: Resections from corrective heart surgery provided thymus tissue. Thymic repertoires from unrelated individuals overlapped highly, related research reported.

The sequence came from a girl under three years old with a congenital heart defect. Sequenced input: thymocytes. This chain connects TRBV5-6 to TRBJ1-3; D is unclear. Here the CDR3 DNA reads TGTGCCAGCAGCTTGTTCGGGGACACCATATATTTT. Its translation is CASSLFGDTIYF.